This paragraph reports one TCR beta chain. This entry is derived from a study of blood T cell repertoires in COVID-19. Looking at the study overall: Samples of COVID-19 (acute and convalescent) were obtained from the United States, Italy and Spain. T cells, B-cell-depleted T cells, or PBMCs provided the cDNA or gDNA that served as material.

Germline trimming cut 3 bases from V and 4 bases from J; bases unmatched to any gene: 8. Germline values: CDR1 SGHRS, CDR2 YFSETQ. This CDR3 comprises 15 residues. Original data processing: Amplification from reference gene primers served as the basis for estimated nucleated cell counts. The repertoire was sequenced with immunoSEQ multiplex PCR; TCRdb's copy has only in-frame clones and lacks some. The V and J calls and clone size come from that table; D and trimming were worked out from the DNA. The sample records more than 40,000 clones, over 75% being singletons. The genes are TRBV5-1 and TRBJ2-7; 9 positions agree with TRBD1. Sequences were obtained from peripheral blood. This TCR was recovered from a man aged 65 to 85 with acute or convalescent COVID-19. The CDR3 loop is CASSSGQGRRYEQYF. The CDR3 DNA reads TGCGCCAGCAGCTCCGGACAGGGGCGAAGGTACGAGCAGTACTTC.